The source of this T cell receptor beta chain is a study of spatial heterogeneity in lung cancer. Study information: Sequencing was performed on follow-up PBMC samples when available, collected at a median of roughly two years after resection.

Points from the study as a whole: Ubiquitous expanded tumor TCRs showed up in blood more at resection than follow-up.

For this clonotype: Its antigen is still unknown.

The time point is: blood at routine non-recurrence follow-up after resection. TCRs were sequenced from unsorted whole RNA of tumor, nontumor lung or PBMC. Germline-derived CDR1 and CDR2 are SNHLY and FYNNEI. This CDR3 region has 12 residues. V lost 4 bases, J lost 4 bases, and 8 bases lay in between. A single record per CDR3 protein comes from TCRdb applying MiXCR to the 5' RACE reads. This sample yields 110,000 or so distinct CDR3 sequences, of which roughly 10% are seen a single time; approximately 25% belongs to the top ten. This sequence originates from a female donor with early-stage non-small cell lung cancer. The rearrangement joins TRBV2 to TRBJ2-7; no clear D gene. The sequencing used PBMCs, collected at follow-up. The DNA for the CDR3 is TGTGCCAGCAGTGTCCTTAATTACGAGCAGTACTTC. This encodes CASSVLNYEQYF. Based on the CDR3 plus reference TRBV2 and TRBJ2-7, the full variable domain is EPEVTQTPSHQVTQMGQEVILRCVPISNHLYFYWYRQILGQKVEFLVSFYNNEISEKSEIFDDQFSVERPDGSNFTLKIRSTKLEDSAMYFCASSVLNYEQYFGPGTRLTVT.